This is a list of T cell receptor beta chains from one sample in a study of regulatory T cells in long-lasting Graves disease. MiXCR, applied by TCRdb to the multiplex PCR reads, yields one record per CDR3 protein. Of more than 300,000 distinct CDR3 sequences listed, 20% to 25% were seen once; the top ten hold 28%. Source: peripheral blood mononuclear cells (PBMCs), taken when the disease was refractory, from a patient treated with antithyroid drugs. The receptors originated from a woman between 35 and 50 years old with Graves disease. Each CDR3 is given with its conserved first and last residue. D genes are given only for firm matches. Size tells how often a clone was seen (once, few, many) or the class of an expanded clone, and some rows leave it out.

J gene: TRBJ2-5
D gene: TRBD2
V gene: TRBV6-5
clone size: many
CDR3 DNA: TGTGCCAGCAGTTACTCGCGCGGGGGAAGGGAGACCCAGTACTTC
CDR3 protein: CASSYSRGGRETQYF

J gene: TRBJ2-4
D gene: .
V gene: TRBV5-6
clone size: .
CDR3 DNA: TGTGCCAGCAGTCCCCCCTTATCTCCCCACATTCAGTACTTC
CDR3 protein: CASSPPLSPHIQYF

J gene: TRBJ2-2
D gene: TRBD1
V gene: TRBV24-1
clone size: many
CDR3 DNA: TGTGCCACCGGGACAGCGAACACCGGGGAGCTGTTTTTT
CDR3 protein: CATGTANTGELFF

J gene: TRBJ2-1
D gene: TRBD2
V gene: TRBV20-1
clone size: .
CDR3 DNA: TGCAGTGTACCGACTAGCGGTTACAATGAGCAGTTCTTC
CDR3 protein: CSVPTSGYNEQFF

J gene: TRBJ2-5
D gene: .
V gene: TRBV12-3/TRBV12-4
clone size: .
CDR3 DNA: TGTGCCAGCAGTTTCAGGCGGCGAGGAGAAGAGACCCAGTACTTC
CDR3 protein: CASSFRRRGEETQYF

J gene: TRBJ2-1
D gene: TRBD2
V gene: TRBV28
clone size: many
CDR3 DNA: TGTGCCAGCAGGATAAGGGGACTAGCGTCTTTAGTTTTTAATTACAATGAGCAGTTCTTC
CDR3 protein: CASRIRGLASLVFNYNEQFF

J gene: TRBJ2-5
D gene: TRBD2
V gene: TRBV15
clone size: .
CDR3 DNA: TGTGCCACCAGCAGAGATGGGGCGGGAGTCATGGCAGAGACCCAGTACTTC
CDR3 protein: CATSRDGAGVMAETQYF

J gene: TRBJ2-7
D gene: TRBD1
V gene: TRBV6-2/TRBV6-3
clone size: many
CDR3 DNA: TGTGCCAGCAGAAGGGGACAGGGCTACGAGCAGTACTTC
CDR3 protein: CASRRGQGYEQYF

J gene: TRBJ2-2
D gene: .
V gene: TRBV10-2
clone size: many
CDR3 DNA: TGCGCCAGCAGTGAGCCAGCCGCCGGTCGTACCGGGGAGCTGTTTTTT
CDR3 protein: CASSEPAAGRTGELFF

J gene: TRBJ2-5
D gene: TRBD2
V gene: TRBV20-1
clone size: .
CDR3 DNA: TGCAGTGCCCCGGGACTAGCGGGAGGGATCGAGACCCAGTACTTC
CDR3 protein: CSAPGLAGGIETQYF

J gene: TRBJ2-6
D gene: .
V gene: TRBV7-9
clone size: .
CDR3 DNA: TGTGCCAGCAGCCGTCCATTCCGGGACCAAGAATTATTAAGGGGAGAGTCTGGGGCCAACGTCCTGACTTTC
CDR3 protein: CASSRPFRDQELLRGESGANVLTF

J gene: TRBJ2-6
D gene: .
V gene: TRBV27
clone size: many
CDR3 DNA: TGTGCCAGCCGCAATCGGCTAACTGGGGCCAACGTCCTGACTTTC
CDR3 protein: CASRNRLTGANVLTF

J gene: TRBJ2-3
D gene: TRBD2
V gene: TRBV28
clone size: .
CDR3 DNA: TGTGCCAGCAGTCGGATCTTAAGCGGGACCCCTAGCACAGATACGCAGTATTTT
CDR3 protein: CASSRILSGTPSTDTQYF

J gene: TRBJ2-4
D gene: TRBD1
V gene: TRBV5-6
clone size: few
CDR3 DNA: TGTGCCAGCAGCTTGGGGTTGGGACAGGGGCAAAACATTCAGTACTTC
CDR3 protein: CASSLGLGQGQNIQYF

J gene: TRBJ1-1
D gene: .
V gene: TRBV7-9
clone size: few
CDR3 DNA: TGTGCCAGCAGCTTAACCCTACAGGGATCAGGAATGAACACTGAAGCTTTCTTT
CDR3 protein: CASSLTLQGSGMNTEAFF

J gene: TRBJ2-5
D gene: .
V gene: TRBV15
clone size: many
CDR3 DNA: TGTGCCACCAGCAGAGATCGTCTGGGGAGTACCCAGTACTTC
CDR3 protein: CATSRDRLGSTQYF

J gene: TRBJ1-2
D gene: TRBD1
V gene: TRBV6-1
clone size: .
CDR3 DNA: TGTGCCAGCAGAGCGGACAGGGGGCACATTTTTGGCTACACCTTC
CDR3 protein: CASRADRGHIFGYTF

J gene: TRBJ1-1
D gene: .
V gene: TRBV7-9
clone size: .
CDR3 DNA: TGTGCCAGCAGCTTAGGAGCAGGCACCTTGAACACTGAAGCTTTCTTT
CDR3 protein: CASSLGAGTLNTEAFF

J gene: TRBJ1-5
D gene: .
V gene: TRBV28
clone size: many
CDR3 DNA: TGTGCCAGCAGTCTCCTTGGGGACCGGGATCAGCCCCAGCATTTT
CDR3 protein: CASSLLGDRDQPQHF

J gene: TRBJ1-6
D gene: TRBD1
V gene: TRBV6-1
clone size: .
CDR3 DNA: TGTGCCAGCAACCGTGGGGACAGGAAAAATTCACCCCTCCACTTT
CDR3 protein: CASNRGDRKNSPLHF

J gene: TRBJ1-3
D gene: .
V gene: TRBV28
clone size: many
CDR3 DNA: TGTGCCAGCAGTCCCCGAAAAGAACGAAACACCATATATTTT
CDR3 protein: CASSPRKERNTIYF

J gene: TRBJ2-5
D gene: .
V gene: TRBV18
clone size: .
CDR3 DNA: TGTGCCAGCTCACTTAACGGAGAGACCCAGTACTTC
CDR3 protein: CASSLNGETQYF

J gene: TRBJ1-1
D gene: .
V gene: TRBV12-3/TRBV12-4
clone size: .
CDR3 DNA: TGTGCCAGCAGTTTAATGTCCGGAACTGAAGCTTTCTTT
CDR3 protein: CASSLMSGTEAFF

J gene: TRBJ2-5
D gene: TRBD2
V gene: TRBV4-2
clone size: few
CDR3 DNA: TGTGCCAGCAGCCAAGGGCTCCAGGCTAGCGGGAAAGAGACCCAGTACTTC
CDR3 protein: CASSQGLQASGKETQYF

J gene: TRBJ1-1
D gene: .
V gene: TRBV4-3
clone size: .
CDR3 DNA: TGCGCCAGCAGCCAAAGTCCAAGGTATGAAGCTTTCTTT
CDR3 protein: CASSQSPRYEAFF

J gene: TRBJ2-7
D gene: .
V gene: TRBV14
clone size: .
CDR3 DNA: TGTGCCAGCAGCAACCAGATATCCTACGAGCAGTACTTC
CDR3 protein: CASSNQISYEQYF

J gene: TRBJ2-5
D gene: TRBD1
V gene: TRBV7-9
clone size: many
CDR3 DNA: TGTGCCAGCATTCAGGGGGCCGAAGAGACCCAGTACTTC
CDR3 protein: CASIQGAEETQYF

J gene: TRBJ2-2
D gene: .
V gene: TRBV7-3
clone size: many
CDR3 DNA: TGTGCCAGCAGCTCTAGGGGGAACACCGGGGAGCTGTTTTTT
CDR3 protein: CASSSRGNTGELFF

J gene: TRBJ1-3
D gene: .
V gene: TRBV2
clone size: .
CDR3 DNA: TGTGCCAGCAGCTTAATTGAGGGTATTAGGAGCTCTGGAAACACCATATATTTT
CDR3 protein: CASSLIEGIRSSGNTIYF

J gene: TRBJ2-2
D gene: .
V gene: TRBV6-5
clone size: many
CDR3 DNA: TGTGCCAGCAGTTACAGACGGGACACCGGGGAGCTGTTTTTT
CDR3 protein: CASSYRRDTGELFF

J gene: TRBJ2-5
D gene: .
V gene: TRBV28
clone size: many
CDR3 DNA: TGTGCCAGCAGTTCGGACTTAAAAGAGACCCAGTACTTC
CDR3 protein: CASSSDLKETQYF

J gene: TRBJ2-5
D gene: .
V gene: TRBV3-1
clone size: many
CDR3 DNA: TGTGCCAGCAGCCAAGGGCCCAGCGGAGGGCAAGAGACCCAGTACTTC
CDR3 protein: CASSQGPSGGQETQYF

J gene: TRBJ1-6
D gene: .
V gene: TRBV4-1
clone size: .
CDR3 DNA: TGCGCCAGCAGCCAAGCCAGACAGAATAATTCACCCCTCCACTTT
CDR3 protein: CASSQARQNNSPLHF

J gene: TRBJ1-4
D gene: .
V gene: TRBV3-1
clone size: few
CDR3 DNA: TGTGCCAGCAGCCAAGAAGGGTCCCAATGGAATGAAAAACTGTTTTTT
CDR3 protein: CASSQEGSQWNEKLFF